These T cell receptor beta chains were read from a single sample in a study of CD4+ T cells in melanoma. Sequenced by immunoSEQ multiplex PCR; TCRdb stores in-frame clones only, minus some. The table shows 20,000 to 25,000 clones, with around 80% occurring only once. The receptors derive from a human donor with melanoma. Each CDR3 is given with its conserved first and last residue. The D gene is left open where the match is weak. Clone size appears in some rows only: once, few, many, or a class for an expanded clone.

abundance: -
j_gene: TRBJ2-7
d_gene: -
v_gene: TRBV9
CDR3aa: CASSVAIQGRHEQYF
CDR3nt: TGTGCCAGCAGCGTAGCGATACAGGGTAGGCACGAGCAGTACTTC

abundance: -
j_gene: TRBJ1-1
d_gene: -
v_gene: TRBV12-5
CDR3aa: CASGLSGAGTEAFF
CDR3nt: TGTGCTAGTGGTTTGTCGGGAGCGGGCACTGAAGCTTTCTTT

abundance: -
j_gene: TRBJ1-2
d_gene: TRBD1
v_gene: TRBV7-2
CDR3aa: CASSFQGGQPYGYTF
CDR3nt: TGTGCCAGCAGCTTTCAGGGGGGACAGCCCTATGGCTACACCTTC

abundance: -
j_gene: TRBJ2-7
d_gene: -
v_gene: TRBV6-1
CDR3aa: CASSERTPYEQYF
CDR3nt: TGTGCCAGCAGTGAAAGGACCCCCTACGAGCAGTACTTC

abundance: -
j_gene: TRBJ2-3
d_gene: -
v_gene: TRBV11-3
CDR3aa: CASSLTGRDTQYF
CDR3nt: TGTGCCAGCAGCTTAACAGGACGGGATACGCAGTATTTT

abundance: -
j_gene: TRBJ1-5
d_gene: TRBD1
v_gene: TRBV9
CDR3aa: CASSPTRGPDQPQHF
CDR3nt: TGTGCCAGTTCCCCCACCAGGGGGCCGGATCAGCCCCAGCATTTT

abundance: -
j_gene: TRBJ2-3
d_gene: -
v_gene: TRBV10-2
CDR3aa: CATHLVMGFSTDTQYF
CDR3nt: TGCGCCACGCACCTTGTTATGGGATTTAGCACAGATACGCAGTATTTT

abundance: -
j_gene: TRBJ2-5
d_gene: -
v_gene: TRBV6-1
CDR3aa: CASRRELGRQETQYF
CDR3nt: TGTGCCAGCAGGAGGGAATTGGGGCGGCAAGAGACCCAGTACTTC

abundance: -
j_gene: TRBJ2-7
d_gene: TRBD2
v_gene: TRBV5-6
CDR3aa: CASSILTRGVRFHEQYF
CDR3nt: TGTGCCAGCAGCATCTTAACCCGGGGGGTCCGCTTCCACGAGCAGTACTTC

abundance: -
j_gene: TRBJ1-2
d_gene: -
v_gene: TRBV6-5
CDR3aa: CASSYSRTETILGF
CDR3nt: TGTGCCAGCAGTTACTCCCGGACAGAAACTATACTAGGCTTC

abundance: -
j_gene: TRBJ1-5
d_gene: -
v_gene: TRBV7-2
CDR3aa: CASSPAGGSRQPQHF
CDR3nt: TGTGCCAGCAGCCCAGCGGGGGGCAGTAGACAGCCCCAGCATTTT

abundance: -
j_gene: TRBJ1-5
d_gene: -
v_gene: TRBV19
CDR3aa: CASSIGGLSNQPQHF
CDR3nt: TGTGCCAGTAGTATAGGAGGGTTGAGCAATCAGCCCCAGCATTTT

abundance: -
j_gene: TRBJ1-1
d_gene: -
v_gene: TRBV25-1
CDR3aa: CASKGSTEAFF
CDR3nt: TGTGCCAGCAAAGGATCCACTGAAGCTTTCTTT

abundance: few
j_gene: TRBJ1-2
d_gene: -
v_gene: TRBV9
CDR3aa: CASSGRASRRGYTF
CDR3nt: TGTGCCAGCAGTGGCAGGGCGTCGCGGAGAGGCTACACCTTC

abundance: -
j_gene: TRBJ2-3
d_gene: TRBD2
v_gene: TRBV5-1
CDR3aa: CASSHGLAGTDTQYF
CDR3nt: TGCGCCAGCAGCCACGGACTAGCGGGCACAGATACGCAGTATTTT

abundance: once
j_gene: TRBJ2-5
d_gene: -
v_gene: TRBV5-6
CDR3aa: CASSLVGETQYF
CDR3nt: TGTGCCAGCAGCTTGGTGGGCGAGACCCAGTACTTC

abundance: few
j_gene: TRBJ1-2
d_gene: -
v_gene: TRBV19
CDR3aa: CASSIKETNYGYTF
CDR3nt: TGTGCCAGTAGTATAAAAGAAACTAACTATGGCTACACCTTC

abundance: -
j_gene: TRBJ2-2
d_gene: -
v_gene: TRBV7-3
CDR3aa: CASSLHLGELFF
CDR3nt: TGTGCCAGCAGCCTACATTTGGGGGAGCTGTTTTTT

abundance: few
j_gene: TRBJ1-2
d_gene: TRBD1
v_gene: TRBV6-1
CDR3aa: CASTWDRAQGYTF
CDR3nt: TGTGCCAGCACGTGGGACAGGGCTCAAGGCTACACCTTC

abundance: -
j_gene: TRBJ2-2
d_gene: TRBD2
v_gene: TRBV4-1
CDR3aa: CASRTRTSIAGGIANTGELFF
CDR3nt: TGCGCCAGCAGAACAAGGACTTCGATAGCGGGGGGAATAGCGAACACCGGGGAGCTGTTTTTT

abundance: once
j_gene: TRBJ1-6
d_gene: -
v_gene: TRBV5-6
CDR3aa: CASSLRPGNNSPLHF
CDR3nt: TGTGCCAGCAGCTTGAGGCCGGGGAACAATTCACCCCTCCACTTT

abundance: few
j_gene: TRBJ1-2
d_gene: -
v_gene: TRBV27
CDR3aa: CASRTYGGSTGYTF
CDR3nt: TGTGCCAGCAGAACCTATGGTGGGTCGACGGGCTACACCTTC

abundance: once
j_gene: TRBJ2-7
d_gene: -
v_gene: TRBV6-5
CDR3aa: CASSYSTWANGEQYF
CDR3nt: TGTGCCAGCAGTTACTCGACCTGGGCGAACGGCGAGCAGTACTTC

abundance: -
j_gene: TRBJ2-1
d_gene: -
v_gene: TRBV14
CDR3aa: CASSQVMNINEQFF
CDR3nt: TGTGCCAGCAGCCAAGTAATGAATATCAATGAGCAGTTCTTC

abundance: -
j_gene: TRBJ1-4
d_gene: -
v_gene: TRBV2
CDR3aa: CASSVRPSELNEKLFF
CDR3nt: TGTGCCAGCAGTGTGCGTCCGAGTGAGCTTAATGAAAAACTGTTTTTT

abundance: -
j_gene: TRBJ1-4
d_gene: -
v_gene: TRBV18
CDR3aa: CASSFSGREGKLFF
CDR3nt: TGTGCCAGCTCATTCTCGGGTAGGGAAGGAAAACTGTTTTTT

abundance: -
j_gene: TRBJ1-4
d_gene: -
v_gene: TRBV19
CDR3aa: CASRANEKLFF
CDR3nt: TGTGCCAGCCGGGCCAATGAAAAACTGTTTTTT

abundance: -
j_gene: TRBJ2-3
d_gene: -
v_gene: TRBV9
CDR3aa: CASSSRADITDTQYF
CDR3nt: TGTGCCAGCAGCTCCCGGGCAGACATCACAGATACGCAGTATTTT

abundance: -
j_gene: TRBJ1-2
d_gene: TRBD1
v_gene: TRBV9
CDR3aa: CASSGTGANYGYTF
CDR3nt: TGTGCCAGCAGCGGGACAGGGGCTAACTATGGCTACACCTTC

abundance: -
j_gene: TRBJ2-7
d_gene: -
v_gene: TRBV5-1
CDR3aa: CASRRTQGLASEQYF
CDR3nt: TGCGCCAGCAGGCGCACACAGGGTTTAGCTTCCGAGCAGTACTTC

abundance: -
j_gene: TRBJ2-5
d_gene: -
v_gene: TRBV18
CDR3aa: CASSPPSIQETQYF
CDR3nt: TGTGCCAGCTCACCACCTTCTATTCAAGAGACCCAGTACTTC

abundance: -
j_gene: TRBJ2-1
d_gene: TRBD2
v_gene: TRBV7-9
CDR3aa: CASSYIRGLAGWTYNEQFF
CDR3nt: TGTGCCAGCAGCTACATAAGAGGACTAGCGGGTTGGACCTACAATGAGCAGTTCTTC

abundance: -
j_gene: TRBJ2-1
d_gene: TRBD2
v_gene: TRBV5-1
CDR3aa: CASSLKLLAVSYNEQFF
CDR3nt: TGCGCCAGCAGCTTGAAGCTTCTAGCGGTTTCCTACAATGAGCAGTTCTTC

abundance: -
j_gene: TRBJ1-5
d_gene: -
v_gene: TRBV9
CDR3aa: CASSVDGQRGQPQHF
CDR3nt: TGTGCCAGCAGCGTAGATGGGCAGCGCGGTCAGCCCCAGCATTTT

abundance: -
j_gene: TRBJ1-2
d_gene: TRBD1
v_gene: TRBV2
CDR3aa: CASRGGTGGFNYGYTF
CDR3nt: TGTGCCAGCAGGGGAGGGACAGGAGGCTTTAACTATGGCTACACCTTC

abundance: -
j_gene: TRBJ1-4
d_gene: TRBD1
v_gene: TRBV4-1
CDR3aa: CASSLLTGSEKLFF
CDR3nt: TGCGCCAGCAGCCTATTGACAGGGAGTGAAAAACTGTTTTTT

abundance: few
j_gene: TRBJ1-1
d_gene: -
v_gene: TRBV9
CDR3aa: CASSALTGRAEAFF
CDR3nt: TGTGCCAGCAGCGCCCTCACCGGGCGGGCTGAAGCTTTCTTT

abundance: -
j_gene: TRBJ2-1
d_gene: TRBD2
v_gene: TRBV5-6
CDR3aa: CASSLFQRGNNEQFF
CDR3nt: TGTGCCAGCAGCTTGTTCCAGCGGGGGAACAATGAGCAGTTCTTC